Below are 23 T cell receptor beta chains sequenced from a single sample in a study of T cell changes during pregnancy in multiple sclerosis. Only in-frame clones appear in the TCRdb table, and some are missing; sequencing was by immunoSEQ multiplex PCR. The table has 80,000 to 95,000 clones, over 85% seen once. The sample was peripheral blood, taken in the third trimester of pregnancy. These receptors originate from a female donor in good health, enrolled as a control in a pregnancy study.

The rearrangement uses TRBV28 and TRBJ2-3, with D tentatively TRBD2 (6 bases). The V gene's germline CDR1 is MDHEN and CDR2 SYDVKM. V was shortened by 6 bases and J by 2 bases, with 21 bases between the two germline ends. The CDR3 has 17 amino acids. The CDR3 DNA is TGTGCCAGCAGGGGGGGTGCACAGTCCCTTTTCACAGATACGCAGTATTTT. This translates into CASRGGAQSLFTDTQYF.

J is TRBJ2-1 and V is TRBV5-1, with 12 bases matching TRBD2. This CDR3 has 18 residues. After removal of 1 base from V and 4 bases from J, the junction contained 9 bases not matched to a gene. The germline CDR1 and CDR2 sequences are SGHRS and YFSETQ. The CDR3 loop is CASSLTLRLAGEYNEQFF. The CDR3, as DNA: TGCGCCAGCAGCTTGACCCTTCGACTAGCGGGAGAGTACAATGAGCAGTTCTTC. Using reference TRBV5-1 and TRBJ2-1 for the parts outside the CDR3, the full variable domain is KAGVTQTPRYLIKTRGQQVTLSCSPISGHRSVSWYQQTPGQGLQFLFEYFSETQRNKGNFPGRFSGRQFSNSRSEMNVSTLELGDSALYLCASSLTLRLAGEYNEQFFGPGTRLTVL.

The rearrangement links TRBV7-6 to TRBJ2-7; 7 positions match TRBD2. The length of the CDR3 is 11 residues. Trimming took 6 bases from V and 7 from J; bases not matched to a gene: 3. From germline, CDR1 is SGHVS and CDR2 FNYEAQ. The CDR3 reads CASRGGGEQYF. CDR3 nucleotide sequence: TGTGCCAGCAGGGGGGGAGGGGAGCAGTACTTC.

Written as DNA, the CDR3 is TGTGCCAGCAGTCCGCAGGGGTATCAGCCCCAGCATTTT. Translated, it gives CASSPQGYQPQHF. The chain recombines TRBV2 with TRBJ1-5, with a weak D call TRBD1 (6 bases). The V and J ends lost 5 bases and 5 bases respectively, with 10 bases between them. Germline CDR1 and CDR2: SNHLY and FYNNEI. CDR3 size: 13 residues. The full variable domain, rest sourced from reference TRBV2 and TRBJ1-5, is EPEVTQTPSHQVTQMGQEVILRCVPISNHLYFYWYRQILGQKVEFLVSFYNNEISEKSEIFDDQFSVERPDGSNFTLKIRSTKLEDSAMYFCASSPQGYQPQHFGDGTRLSIL.

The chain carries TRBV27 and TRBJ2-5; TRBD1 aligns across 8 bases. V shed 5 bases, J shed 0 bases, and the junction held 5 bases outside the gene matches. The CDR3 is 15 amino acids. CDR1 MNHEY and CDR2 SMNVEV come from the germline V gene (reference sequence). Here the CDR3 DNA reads TGTGCCAGCAGTGTCCACAGGGGGTACCAAGAGACCCAGTACTTC. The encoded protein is CASSVHRGYQETQYF.

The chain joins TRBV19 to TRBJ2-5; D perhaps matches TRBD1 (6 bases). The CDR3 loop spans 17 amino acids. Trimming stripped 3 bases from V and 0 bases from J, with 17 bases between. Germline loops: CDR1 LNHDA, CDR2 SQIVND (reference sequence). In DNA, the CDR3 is TGTGCCAGTAGTATTAGTTATGGTGGACAGAACCAAGAGACCCAGTACTTC. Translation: CASSISYGGQNQETQYF.

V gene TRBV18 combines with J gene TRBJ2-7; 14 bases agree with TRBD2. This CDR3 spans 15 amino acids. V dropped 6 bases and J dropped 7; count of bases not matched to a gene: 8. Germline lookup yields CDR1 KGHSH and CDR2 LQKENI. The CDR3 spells CASSQGTSGSWEQYF. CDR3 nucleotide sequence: TGTGCCAGCTCGCAAGGGACTAGCGGGAGTTGGGAGCAGTACTTC.

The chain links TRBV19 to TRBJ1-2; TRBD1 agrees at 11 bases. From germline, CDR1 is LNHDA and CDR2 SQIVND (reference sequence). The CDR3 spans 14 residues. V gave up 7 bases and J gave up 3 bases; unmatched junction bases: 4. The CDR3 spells CASTRTGGHYGYTF. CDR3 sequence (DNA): TGTGCCAGTACGAGGACAGGGGGCCACTATGGCTACACCTTC.

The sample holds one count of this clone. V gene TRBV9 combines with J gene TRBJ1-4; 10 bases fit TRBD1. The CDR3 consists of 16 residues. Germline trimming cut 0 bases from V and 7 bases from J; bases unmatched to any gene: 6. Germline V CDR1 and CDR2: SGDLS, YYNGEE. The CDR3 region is CASSVGSGQGFEKLFF. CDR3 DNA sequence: TGTGCCAGCAGCGTAGGGTCGGGACAGGGGTTTGAAAAACTGTTTTTT. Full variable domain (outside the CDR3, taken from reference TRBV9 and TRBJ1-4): DSGVTQTPKHLITATGQRVTLRCSPRSGDLSVYWYQQSLDQGLQFLIQYYNGEERAKGNILERFSAQQFPDLHSELNLSSLELGDSALYFCASSVGSGQGFEKLFFGSGTQLSVL.

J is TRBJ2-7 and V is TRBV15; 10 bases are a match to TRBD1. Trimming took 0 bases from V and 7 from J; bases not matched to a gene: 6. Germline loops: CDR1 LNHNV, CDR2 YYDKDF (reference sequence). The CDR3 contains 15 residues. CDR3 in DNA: TGTGCCACCAGCAGAGAAGGACAGGGGGTGTTGGAGCAGTACTTC. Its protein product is CATSREGQGVLEQYF. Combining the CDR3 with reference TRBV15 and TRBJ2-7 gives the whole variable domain DAMVIQNPRYQVTQFGKPVTLSCSQTLNHNVMYWYQQKSSQAPKLLFHYYDKDFNNEADTPDNFQSRRPNTSFCFLDIRSPGLGDTAMYLCATSREGQGVLEQYFGPGTRLTVT.

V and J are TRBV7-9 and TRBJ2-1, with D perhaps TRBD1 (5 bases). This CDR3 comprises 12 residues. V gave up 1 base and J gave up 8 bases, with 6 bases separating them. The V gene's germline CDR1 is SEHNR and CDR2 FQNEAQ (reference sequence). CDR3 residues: CASSLGGHEQFF. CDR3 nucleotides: TGTGCCAGCAGCTTAGGGGGCCATGAGCAGTTCTTC.

The CDR3 spells CASSVGGAGLTDTQYF. In DNA, the CDR3 is TGTGCCAGCAGCGTAGGAGGAGCGGGACTCACAGATACGCAGTATTTT. The chain has TRBV9 and TRBJ2-3; TRBD2 matches at 7 bases. Germline V gene lookup returns CDR1 SGDLS and CDR2 YYNGEE. The V gene end was trimmed by 0 bases and the J gene end by 2 bases; junction bases not matched to a gene: 6. The CDR3 sequence is 16 residues long.

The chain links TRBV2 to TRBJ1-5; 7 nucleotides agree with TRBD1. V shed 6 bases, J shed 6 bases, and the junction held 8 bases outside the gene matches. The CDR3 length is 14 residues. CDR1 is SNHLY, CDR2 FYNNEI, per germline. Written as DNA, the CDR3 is TGTGCCAGCAGGGGTCCAGGGGGGACTCAGCCCCAGCATTTT. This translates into CASRGPGGTQPQHF.

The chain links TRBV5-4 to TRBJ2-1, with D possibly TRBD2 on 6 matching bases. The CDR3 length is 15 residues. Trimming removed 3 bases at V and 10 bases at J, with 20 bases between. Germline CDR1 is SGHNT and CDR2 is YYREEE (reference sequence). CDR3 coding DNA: TGTGCCAGCAGCTCGGGAATGACCATTCGGGAGGAGCAGTTCTTC. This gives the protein CASSSGMTIREEQFF.

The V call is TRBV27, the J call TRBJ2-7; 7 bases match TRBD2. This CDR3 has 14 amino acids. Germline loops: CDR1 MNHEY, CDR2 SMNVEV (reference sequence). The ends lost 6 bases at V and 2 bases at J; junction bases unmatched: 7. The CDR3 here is CASRSLGTTYEQYF. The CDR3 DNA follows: TGTGCCAGCAGATCTCTCGGGACTACCTACGAGCAGTACTTC.

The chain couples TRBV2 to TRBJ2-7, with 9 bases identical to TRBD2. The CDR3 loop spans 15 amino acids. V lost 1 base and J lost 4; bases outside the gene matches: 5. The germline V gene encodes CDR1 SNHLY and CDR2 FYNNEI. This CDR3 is CASSEVAGGGYEQYF. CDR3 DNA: TGTGCCAGCAGTGAAGTGGCGGGAGGGGGTTACGAGCAGTACTTC.

CDR3 sequence: CASSNPRSGELFF. The CDR3 nucleotides read TGTGCCAGCAGTAACCCTAGGTCCGGGGAGCTGTTTTTT. The genes are TRBV27 and TRBJ2-2, with D unresolved. Trimming removed 5 bases at V and 6 bases at J, with 10 bases between. There are 13 residues in the CDR3. Germline CDR1 reads MNHEY; CDR2 reads SMNVEV (reference sequence).

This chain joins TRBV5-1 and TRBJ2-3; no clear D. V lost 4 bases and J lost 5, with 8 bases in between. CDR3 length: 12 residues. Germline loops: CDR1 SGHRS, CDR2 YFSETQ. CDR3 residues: CASSPPGDTQYF. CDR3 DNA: TGCGCCAGCAGCCCTCCGGGAGATACGCAGTATTTT. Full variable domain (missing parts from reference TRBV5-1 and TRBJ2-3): KAGVTQTPRYLIKTRGQQVTLSCSPISGHRSVSWYQQTPGQGLQFLFEYFSETQRNKGNFPGRFSGRQFSNSRSEMNVSTLELGDSALYLCASSPPGDTQYFGPGTRLTVL.

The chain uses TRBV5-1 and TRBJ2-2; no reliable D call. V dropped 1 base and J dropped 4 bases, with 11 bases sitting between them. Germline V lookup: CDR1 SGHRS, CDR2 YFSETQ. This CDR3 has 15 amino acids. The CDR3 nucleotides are TGCGCCAGCAGCTTGTCGAGCTCAAGCACCGGGGAGCTGTTTTTT. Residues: CASSLSSSSTGELFF.

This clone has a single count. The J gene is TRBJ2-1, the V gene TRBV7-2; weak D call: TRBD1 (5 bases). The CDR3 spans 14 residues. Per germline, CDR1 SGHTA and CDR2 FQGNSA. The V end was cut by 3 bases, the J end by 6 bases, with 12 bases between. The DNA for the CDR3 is TGTGCCAGCAGCTTCGGCTTTCAGGGCAATGAGCAGTTCTTC. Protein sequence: CASSFGFQGNEQFF.

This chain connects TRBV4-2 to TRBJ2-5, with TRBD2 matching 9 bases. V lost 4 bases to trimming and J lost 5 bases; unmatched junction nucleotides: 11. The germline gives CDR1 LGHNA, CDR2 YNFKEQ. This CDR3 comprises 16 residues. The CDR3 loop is CASSRGRAGGGETQYF. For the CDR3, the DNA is TGTGCCAGCAGCCGTGGAAGGGCGGGAGGGGGGGAGACCCAGTACTTC.

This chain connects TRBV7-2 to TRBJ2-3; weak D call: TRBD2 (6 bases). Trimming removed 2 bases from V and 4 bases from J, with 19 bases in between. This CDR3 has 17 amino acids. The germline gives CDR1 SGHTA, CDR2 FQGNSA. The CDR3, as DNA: TGTGCCAGCAGCTTACTAGGCCCTAGCGCGATTGCAGATACGCAGTATTTT. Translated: CASSLLGPSAIADTQYF. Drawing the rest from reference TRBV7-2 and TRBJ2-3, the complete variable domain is GAGVSQSPSNKVTEKGKDVELRCDPISGHTALYWYRQSLGQGLEFLIYFQGNSAPDKSGLPSDRFSAERTGGSVSTLTIQRTQQEDSAVYLCASSLLGPSAIADTQYFGPGTRLTVL.

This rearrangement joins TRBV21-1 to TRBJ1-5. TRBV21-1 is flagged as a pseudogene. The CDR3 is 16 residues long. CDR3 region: CASSIPRGSKNQPQHF. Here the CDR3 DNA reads TGTGCCAGCAGCATCCCCCGAGGGTCGAAAAATCAGCCCCAGCATTTT.